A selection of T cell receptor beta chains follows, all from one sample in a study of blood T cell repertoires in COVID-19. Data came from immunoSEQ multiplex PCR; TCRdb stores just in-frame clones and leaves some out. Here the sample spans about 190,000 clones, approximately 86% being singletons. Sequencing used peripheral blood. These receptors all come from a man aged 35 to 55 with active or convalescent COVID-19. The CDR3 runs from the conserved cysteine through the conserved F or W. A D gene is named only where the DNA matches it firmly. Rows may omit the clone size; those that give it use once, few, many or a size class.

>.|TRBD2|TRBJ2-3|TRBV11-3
CASSFGTTSGGITDTQYF
TGTGCCAGCAGCTTTGGGACGACTAGCGGGGGAATCACAGATACGCAGTATTTT
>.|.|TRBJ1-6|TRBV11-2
CASSFYQGQRRNSPLHF
TGTGCCAGCAGCTTCTACCAAGGACAGCGAAGAAACTCACCCCTCCACTTT
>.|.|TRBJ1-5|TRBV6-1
CASSESGSGQPQHF
TGTGCCAGCAGTGAATCGGGGTCGGGTCAGCCCCAGCATTTT
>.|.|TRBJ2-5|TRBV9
CASSVVGHGEETQYF
TGTGCCAGCAGCGTAGTTGGGCACGGGGAAGAGACCCAGTACTTC
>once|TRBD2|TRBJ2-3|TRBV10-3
CATRPTSGEGGDTQYF
TGTGCCACCAGACCGACTAGCGGGGAAGGAGGAGATACGCAGTATTTT
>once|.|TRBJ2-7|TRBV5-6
CASSAALAHEQYF
TGTGCCAGCAGCGCCGCGCTAGCCCACGAGCAGTACTTC
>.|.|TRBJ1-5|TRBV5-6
CASSSQGFLSNQPQHF
TGTGCCAGCAGCTCTCAGGGTTTCTTGAGCAATCAGCCCCAGCATTTT
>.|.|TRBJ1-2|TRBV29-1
CSVSGHYGYTF
TGCAGCGTCAGCGGGCACTATGGCTACACCTTC
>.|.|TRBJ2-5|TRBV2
CASNSGFQETQYF
TGTGCCAGCAACTCCGGGTTCCAAGAGACCCAGTACTTC
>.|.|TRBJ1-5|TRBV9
CASSAQGSNQPQHF
TGTGCCAGCAGCGCCCAGGGAAGCAATCAGCCCCAGCATTTT
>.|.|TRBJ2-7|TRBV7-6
CASSASSGEQYF
TGTGCCAGCAGCGCGTCATCAGGCGAGCAGTACTTC
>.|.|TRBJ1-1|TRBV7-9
CASRKAGQVNTEAFF
TGTGCCAGCAGAAAAGCGGGCCAGGTCAACACTGAAGCTTTCTTT
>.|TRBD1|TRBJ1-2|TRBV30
CACTTQGDYGYTF
TGTGCCTGCACAACCCAGGGGGACTATGGCTACACCTTC
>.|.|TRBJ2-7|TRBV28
CASSEVPSSYEQYF
TGTGCCAGCAGTGAGGTACCATCGAGCTACGAGCAGTACTTC
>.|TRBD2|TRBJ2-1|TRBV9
CAEALADNEQFF
TGTGCGGAGGCCCTAGCGGACAATGAGCAGTTCTTC
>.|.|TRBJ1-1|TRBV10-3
CAISESSGAFF
TGTGCCATCAGTGAGTCGAGCGGAGCTTTCTTT
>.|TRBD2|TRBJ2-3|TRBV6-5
CASSRIAGAVDTQYF
TGTGCCAGCAGTAGGATAGCGGGGGCGGTGGATACGCAGTATTTT
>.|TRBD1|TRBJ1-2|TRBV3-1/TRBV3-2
CASSYPQGEGYTF
TGTGCCAGCAGCTACCCCCAGGGGGAGGGCTACACCTTC
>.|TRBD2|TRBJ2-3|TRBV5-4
CASSSDWLAGGFTDTQYF
TGTGCCAGCAGTTCCGACTGGCTAGCGGGGGGATTCACAGATACGCAGTATTTT
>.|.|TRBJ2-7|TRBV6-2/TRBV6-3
CASSWTTAAEQYF
TGTGCCAGCAGTTGGACTACAGCAGCCGAGCAGTACTTC
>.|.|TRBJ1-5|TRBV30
CAWSASGTSRSNQPQHF
TGTGCCTGGAGTGCCTCCGGGACAAGTCGCAGCAATCAGCCCCAGCATTTT
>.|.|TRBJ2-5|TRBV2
CASSGEGETQYF
TGTGCCAGCAGTGGTGAGGGTGAGACCCAGTACTTC
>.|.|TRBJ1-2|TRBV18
CASSSIKGSNYGYTF
TGTGCCAGCTCATCAATTAAGGGGTCCAACTATGGCTACACCTTC
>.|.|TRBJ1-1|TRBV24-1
CATSVGREAFF
TGTGCCACCAGTGTGGGGAGAGAAGCTTTCTTT
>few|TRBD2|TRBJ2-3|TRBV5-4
CASSLGLAGGPTDTQYF
TGTGCCAGCAGCTTGGGACTAGCGGGGGGCCCCACAGATACGCAGTATTTT
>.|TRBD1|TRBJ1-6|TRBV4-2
CASSQARGQLGSPLHF
TGTGCCAGCAGCCAGGCCAGGGGGCAACTGGGTTCACCCCTCCACTTT
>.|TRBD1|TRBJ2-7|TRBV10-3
CAISGTGNPPNEQYF
TGTGCCATCAGTGGGACAGGTAACCCTCCCAACGAGCAGTACTTC
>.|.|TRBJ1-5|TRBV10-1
CASVHEGGTGPYQPQHF
TGCGCCAGCGTGCATGAAGGGGGAACAGGGCCTTATCAGCCCCAGCATTTT
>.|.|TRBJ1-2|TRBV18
CASSPGGETSHYGYTF
TGTGCCAGCTCACCGGGGGGGGAGACCTCCCACTATGGCTACACCTTC
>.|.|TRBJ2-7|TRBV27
CASSSTLSAGEQYF
TGTGCCAGCAGTTCCACTTTAAGCGCGGGCGAGCAGTACTTC
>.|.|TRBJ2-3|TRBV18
CASSPLPRDTQYF
TGTGCCAGCTCACCCTTACCGCGGGATACGCAGTATTTT
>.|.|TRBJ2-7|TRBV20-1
CSASQAGRGEQYF
TGCAGTGCTAGTCAGGCTGGTCGGGGCGAGCAGTACTTC
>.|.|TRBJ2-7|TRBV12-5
CASGLVDRHEQYF
TGTGCTAGTGGTTTGGTTGACAGGCACGAGCAGTACTTC
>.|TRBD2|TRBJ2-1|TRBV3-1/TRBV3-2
CASSPPGLSSYNEQFF
TGTGCCAGCAGCCCCCCGGGACTAAGCTCCTACAATGAGCAGTTCTTC
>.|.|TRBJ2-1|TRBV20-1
CSASAGGPYNEQFF
TGCAGTGCTAGTGCCGGGGGTCCCTACAATGAGCAGTTCTTC
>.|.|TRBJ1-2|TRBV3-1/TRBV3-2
CASSYGGGYTF
TGTGCCAGCAGCTACGGGGGTGGCTACACCTTC
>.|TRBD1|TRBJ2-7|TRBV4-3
CASSQVTGGSYEQYF
TGCGCCAGCAGCCAAGTAACAGGGGGCTCCTACGAGCAGTACTTC
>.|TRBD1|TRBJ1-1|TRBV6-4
CASSDQGGTEAFF
TGTGCCAGCAGTGACCAGGGGGGCACTGAAGCTTTCTTT
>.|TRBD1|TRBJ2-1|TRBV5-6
CASSLTGAPHNEQFF
TGTGCCAGCAGCCTGACAGGGGCACCCCACAATGAGCAGTTCTTC
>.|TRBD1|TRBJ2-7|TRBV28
CASGTGAYEQYF
TGTGCCAGCGGGACAGGGGCGTACGAGCAGTACTTC
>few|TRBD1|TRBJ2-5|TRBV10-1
CASSEGTGVETQYF
TGCGCCAGCAGTGAAGGGACAGGGGTCGAGACCCAGTACTTC
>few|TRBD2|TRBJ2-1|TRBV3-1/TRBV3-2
CASSGTSMVGGEQFF
TGTGCCAGCAGCGGGACTAGCATGGTAGGCGGTGAGCAGTTCTTC
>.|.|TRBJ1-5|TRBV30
CAWSEGTSNQPQHF
TGTGCCTGGAGCGAGGGGACATCAAATCAGCCCCAGCATTTT
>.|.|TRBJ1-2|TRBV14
CASSQATNYGYTF
TGTGCCAGCAGCCAAGCAACTAACTATGGCTACACCTTC
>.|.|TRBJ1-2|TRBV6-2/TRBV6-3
CASSYSRYGYTF
TGTGCCAGCAGTTATAGTCGGTATGGCTACACCTTC
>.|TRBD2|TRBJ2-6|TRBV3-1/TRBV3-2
CASSHKRGAGANVLTF
TGTGCCAGCAGCCATAAGCGGGGGGCTGGGGCCAACGTCCTGACTTTC
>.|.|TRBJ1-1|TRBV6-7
CASSYSRRGHNTEAFF
TGTGCCAGCAGTTACTCGAGGCGGGGCCATAACACTGAAGCTTTCTTT
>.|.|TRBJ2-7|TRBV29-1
CSVATDAYEQYF
TGCAGCGTTGCTACCGATGCCTACGAGCAGTACTTC
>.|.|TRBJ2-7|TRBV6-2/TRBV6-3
CASSYLSAYEQYF
TGTGCCAGCAGTTACCTCTCCGCCTACGAGCAGTACTTC
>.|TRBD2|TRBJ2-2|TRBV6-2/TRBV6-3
CASSGTSGGHGELFF
TGTGCCAGCAGTGGGACTAGCGGGGGACACGGGGAGCTGTTTTTT
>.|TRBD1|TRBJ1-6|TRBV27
CASSLGQGADSPLHF
TGTGCCAGCAGTTTAGGCCAGGGGGCTGATTCACCCCTCCACTTT
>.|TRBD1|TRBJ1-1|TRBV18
CASSAGGGLNTEAFF
TGTGCCAGCTCGGCAGGGGGAGGATTGAACACTGAAGCTTTCTTT
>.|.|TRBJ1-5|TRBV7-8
CASSSQGARLNQPQHF
TGTGCCAGCAGCTCCCAAGGGGCCAGACTCAATCAGCCCCAGCATTTT